The clone carrying this TCR beta chain has just a few counts. The antigen is unknown. This entry comes from a study of T cells in Graves' hyperthyroidism and ophthalmopathy. Patients having uncontrolled infection, another autoimmune disease, pregnancy or lactation were not included. Clinical symptoms, serum thyroxine, TRAb, thyroid ultrasound and orbital computed tomography informed diagnoses. Germline V gene sequence: CDR1 ENHRY, CDR2 SYGVKD. Deletions cut 4 bases from V and 9 bases from J, with 16 bases between. This CDR3 has 15 residues. The source material, RNA transcripts, was used to amplify TCR beta CDR3 regions. The HTBI set primed first-round TCR CDR3 RT-PCR. A single record per CDR3 protein comes from TCRdb applying MiXCR to the multiplex PCR reads. This sample has some 580,000 distinct CDR3 sequences, with 16% found just once. Points from the study as a whole: Stable hyperthyroidism was told apart from ophthalmopathy by a model built on 13 V-J features.

Input material: blood. This TCR came from a woman aged 40 to 55 with Graves' ophthalmopathy. The chain carries TRBV10-3 and TRBJ1-6; no reliable D call. This CDR3 reads CAISARIVVGSPLHF. The CDR3 coding sequence is TGTGCCATCAGTGCCCGGATCGTAGTGGGTTCACCCCTCCACTTT.